This section outlines one T cell receptor beta chain sequence together with its context. The sample is drawn from a study of T cell responses to AZD1222 COVID-19 vaccine. J was trimmed by 3 bases and V by 4 bases; bases with no gene match: 8. The germline V gene encodes CDR1 KGHSH and CDR2 LQKENI. The CDR3 sequence is 18 residues long. Sequenced by immunoSEQ multiplex PCR; TCRdb stores in-frame clones only, minus some. The profile shows around 140,000 clones, 93% of them singletons. The TCR was taken from an adult in good health. The chain carries TRBV18 and TRBJ2-2; the match to TRBD2 covers 13 bases. Sequences were derived from peripheral blood, sampled on day 0 of AZD1222 vaccination. CDR3 DNA sequence: TGTGCCAGCTCACGGGGATCAGGACTAGCGGGAGACACCGGGGAGCTGTTTTTT. Its translation is CASSRGSGLAGDTGELFF. The whole variable domain, remainder taken from reference TRBV18 and TRBJ2-2, is NAGVMQNPRHLVRRRGQEARLRCSPMKGHSHVYWYRQLPEEGLKFMVYLQKENIIDESGMPKERFSAEFPKEGPSILRIQQVVRGDSAAYFCASSRGSGLAGDTGELFFGEGSRLTVL.